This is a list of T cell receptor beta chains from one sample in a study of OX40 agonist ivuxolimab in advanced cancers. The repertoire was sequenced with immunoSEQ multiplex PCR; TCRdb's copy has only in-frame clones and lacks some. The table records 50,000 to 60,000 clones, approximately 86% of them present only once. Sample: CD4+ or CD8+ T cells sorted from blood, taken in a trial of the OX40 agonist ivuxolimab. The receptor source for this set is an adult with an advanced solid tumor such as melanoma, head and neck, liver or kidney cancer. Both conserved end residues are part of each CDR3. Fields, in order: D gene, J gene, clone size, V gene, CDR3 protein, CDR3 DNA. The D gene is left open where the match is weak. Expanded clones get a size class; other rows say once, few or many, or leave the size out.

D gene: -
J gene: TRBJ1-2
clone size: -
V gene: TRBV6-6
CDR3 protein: CASSWGRDITNYGYTF
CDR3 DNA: TGTGCCAGCAGTTGGGGCCGGGACATCACTAACTATGGCTACACCTTC

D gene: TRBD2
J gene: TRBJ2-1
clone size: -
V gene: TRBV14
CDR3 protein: CASSQEIRLAVYNEQFF
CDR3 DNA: TGTGCCAGCAGCCAAGAGATTCGACTAGCGGTCTACAATGAGCAGTTCTTC

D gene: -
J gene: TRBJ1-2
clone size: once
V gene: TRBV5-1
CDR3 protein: CASSPGEDYGYTF
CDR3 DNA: TGCGCCAGCAGCCCAGGGGAGGACTATGGCTACACCTTC

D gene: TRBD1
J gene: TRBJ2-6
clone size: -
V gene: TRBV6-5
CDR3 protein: CASATDRAGANVLTF
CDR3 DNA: TGTGCCAGCGCCACGGACAGGGCTGGGGCCAACGTCCTGACTTTC

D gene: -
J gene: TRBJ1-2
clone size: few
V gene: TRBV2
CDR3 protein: CASSETIRYTF
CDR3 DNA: TGTGCCAGCAGTGAAACCATCCGCTACACCTTC

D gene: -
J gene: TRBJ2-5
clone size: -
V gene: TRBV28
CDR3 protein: CASSSLRGQETQYF
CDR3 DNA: TGTGCCAGCAGTTCCCTCAGGGGACAAGAGACCCAGTACTTC

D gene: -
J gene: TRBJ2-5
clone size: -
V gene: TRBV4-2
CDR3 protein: CASSQDIGSSETQYF
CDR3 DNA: TGTGCCAGCAGCCAAGATATTGGAAGTTCCGAGACCCAGTACTTC

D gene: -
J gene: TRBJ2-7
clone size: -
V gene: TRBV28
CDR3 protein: CASSFLLIFSPGSALSYEQYF
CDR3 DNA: TGTGCCAGCAGTTTTCTCCTTATTTTTTCCCCAGGTAGTGCCCTCTCCTACGAGCAGTACTTC

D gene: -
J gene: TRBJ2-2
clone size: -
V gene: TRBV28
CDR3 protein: CASLAMEHTGELFF
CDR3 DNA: TGTGCCTCCCTTGCGATGGAGCACACCGGGGAGCTGTTTTTT

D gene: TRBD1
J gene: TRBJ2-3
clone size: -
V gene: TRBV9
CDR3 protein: CASSDLRTGGTDTQYF
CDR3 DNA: TGTGCCAGCAGCGACCTAAGGACAGGGGGCACAGATACGCAGTATTTT

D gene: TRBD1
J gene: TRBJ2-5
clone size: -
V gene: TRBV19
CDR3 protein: CASSRDRGRVETQYF
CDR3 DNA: TGTGCCAGTAGTCGGGACAGGGGGCGGGTCGAGACCCAGTACTTC

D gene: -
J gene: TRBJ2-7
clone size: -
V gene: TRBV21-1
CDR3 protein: CASSGWDRGDEQYF
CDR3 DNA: TGTGCCAGCAGCGGTTGGGACAGGGGTGACGAGCAGTACTTC

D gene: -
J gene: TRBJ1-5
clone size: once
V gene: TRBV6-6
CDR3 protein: CATLNSNQPQHF
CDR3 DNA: TGTGCCACCCTAAATAGCAATCAGCCCCAGCATTTT